Included here is one T cell receptor beta chain sequence, with context. Its target is not known. The data belong to a study of T cell responses to AZD1222 COVID-19 vaccine. Sequencing used immunoSEQ multiplex PCR; TCRdb keeps in-frame clones, though not all of them. The sample lists around 150,000 clones; around 90% were seen once. Deletions cut 7 bases from V and 2 bases from J, with 15 bases between. The CDR3 totals 14 residues. The germline gives CDR1 MDHEN, CDR2 SYDVKM. Whole-study findings and limits: Donor demographics were predominantly white British with a female majority; clonal diversity may be underestimated. Among those given AZD1222, only six were seropositive at baseline. Reports say nearly half of spike-specific TCRs go after unmutated variant regions.

This TCR came from an adult who received the AZD1222 COVID-19 vaccine. This sample comprised peripheral blood, obtained 28 days after the second AZD1222 dose. This chain connects TRBV28 to TRBJ2-7, with D hard to call. This chain's CDR3 is CASIPPGGPYEQYF. CDR3 DNA sequence: TGTGCCAGCATCCCCCCGGGCGGCCCCTACGAGCAGTACTTC.